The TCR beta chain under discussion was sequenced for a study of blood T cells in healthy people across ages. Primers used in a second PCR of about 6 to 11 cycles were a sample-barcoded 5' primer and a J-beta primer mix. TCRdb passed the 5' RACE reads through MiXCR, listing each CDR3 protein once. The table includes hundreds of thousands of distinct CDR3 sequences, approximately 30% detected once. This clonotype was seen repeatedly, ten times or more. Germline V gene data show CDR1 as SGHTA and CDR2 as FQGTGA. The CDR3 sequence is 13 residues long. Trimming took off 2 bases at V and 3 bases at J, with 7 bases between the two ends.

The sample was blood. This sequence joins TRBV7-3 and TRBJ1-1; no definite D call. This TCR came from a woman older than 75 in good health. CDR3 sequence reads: CASSLQQDTEAFF. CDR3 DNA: TGTGCCAGCAGCTTACAGCAAGACACTGAAGCTTTCTTT.